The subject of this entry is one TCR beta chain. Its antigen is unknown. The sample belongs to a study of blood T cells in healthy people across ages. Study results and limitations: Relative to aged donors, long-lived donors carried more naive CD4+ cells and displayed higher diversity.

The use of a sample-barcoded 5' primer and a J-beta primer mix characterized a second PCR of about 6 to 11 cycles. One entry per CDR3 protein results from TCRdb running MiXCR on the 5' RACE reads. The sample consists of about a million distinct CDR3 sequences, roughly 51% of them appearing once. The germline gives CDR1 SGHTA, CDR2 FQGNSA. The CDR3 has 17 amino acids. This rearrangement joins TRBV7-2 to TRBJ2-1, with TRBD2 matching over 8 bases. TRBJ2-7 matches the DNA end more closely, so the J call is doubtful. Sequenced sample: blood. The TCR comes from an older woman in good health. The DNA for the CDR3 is TGTGCCAGCAGCCAAGGGGCCGGGAGGGCCCTCTACAATGAGCAGTACTTC. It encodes CASSQGAGRALYNEQYF.